This is a list of T cell receptor beta chains from one sample in a study of technical replicates of blood from a few donors. Using immunoSEQ multiplex PCR, the repertoire was profiled, and TCRdb retains in-frame clones only, with some absent. Of about 97,000 clones in the sample, roughly 95% were seen once. Material for sequencing was T cells isolated from PBMCs. The receptor set was obtained from a human donor in good health. CDR3s include the opening cysteine and the closing phenylalanine or tryptophan. The order of the fields is D gene, V gene, CDR3 length, clone size, J gene, CDR3 DNA, CDR3 protein. The D gene is left open where the match is weak. Rows may omit the clone size; those that give it use once, few, many or a size class.

TRBD2,TRBV7-2,16,NA,TRBJ2-1,TGTGCCAGCAGCTTAGCGGGACTAGCGGTGAACAATGAGCAGTTCTTC,CASSLAGLAVNNEQFF
TRBD1,TRBV7-9,13,NA,TRBJ2-5,TGTGCCAGCGCCGGGACAGTGAGGGAGACCCAGTACTTC,CASAGTVRETQYF
TRBD2,TRBV5-1,17,NA,TRBJ2-3,TGCGCCAGCAGCTCCCCGGTCGGAGCGGGAGGGCCCCTTGAGGAGTATTTT,CASSSPVGAGGPLEEYF
NA,TRBV6-5,15,NA,TRBJ2-3,TGTGCCAGCAGTTACGGAGTCGGGGTCATGGATACGCAGTATTTT,CASSYGVGVMDTQYF
TRBD2,TRBV9,17,NA,TRBJ2-3,TGTGCCAGCAGCCGGGGACTAGCGGGAGGATTTGCAGATACGCAGTATTTT,CASSRGLAGGFADTQYF
TRBD1,TRBV7-9,14,NA,TRBJ1-4,TGTGCCAGCAGCGCCGGGACAGGGAATGAAAAACTGTTTTTT,CASSAGTGNEKLFF
NA,TRBV5-1,14,NA,TRBJ2-5,TGCGCCAGCAGCTGGTGGGGGGATCAAGAGACCCAGTACTTC,CASSWWGDQETQYF
NA,TRBV18,16,few,TRBJ1-1,TGTGCCAGCTCACCACGTGTGGGAGGGCAGAACACTGAAGCTTTCTTT,CASSPRVGGQNTEAFF
TRBD1,TRBV5-1,16,NA,TRBJ2-4,TGCGCCAGCAATCCGACAGGGGGTATCTCCAAAAACATTCAGTACTTC,CASNPTGGISKNIQYF
TRBD1,TRBV12-5,13,NA,TRBJ1-1,TGTGCTAGTGGCCGGGGGACAGGGGGCGATGCTTTCTTT,CASGRGTGGDAFF
TRBD1,TRBV7-6,16,once,TRBJ2-7,TGTGCCAGCAGCTCGTTGGACAGGGAGGATTCCTACGAGCAGTACTTC,CASSSLDREDSYEQYF
TRBD1,TRBV25-1,15,NA,TRBJ1-1,TGTGCCAGCAGCCCCATTAGACAGGGAAGGACTGAAGCTTTCTTT,CASSPIRQGRTEAFF
NA,TRBV5-1,14,NA,TRBJ1-3,TGCGCCAGCAGCACATTCCCCGCTGGAAACACCATATATTTT,CASSTFPAGNTIYF
TRBD2,TRBV25-1,16,NA,TRBJ2-7,TGTGCCAGCAGTGATTATAGCGGGAGGGCCCATTACGAGCAGTACTTC,CASSDYSGRAHYEQYF
TRBD1,TRBV10-3,15,NA,TRBJ2-1,TGTGCCACCGTGGTGGCAGGGGGCCTAGGCGATGAGCAGTTCTTC,CATVVAGGLGDEQFF
NA,TRBV5-6,16,NA,TRBJ1-2,TGTGCCAGCAGTTGGGTGGACAGCTCCTTTAACTATGGCTACACCTTC,CASSWVDSSFNYGYTF
NA,TRBV5-1,13,NA,TRBJ2-2,TGCGCCAGCAGCTTGGAGCCCACCGGGGAGCTGTTTTTT,CASSLEPTGELFF
NA,TRBV6-5,13,NA,TRBJ2-7,TGTGCCAGCAGCCACTCCCGTGTCTACGAGCAGTACTTC,CASSHSRVYEQYF
NA,TRBV11-2,14,once,TRBJ1-4,TGTGCCAGCAGCTTAGATCTAAGGCAAGCGGCCCTGTTTTTT,CASSLDLRQAALFF
TRBD1,TRBV4-1,14,NA,TRBJ2-7,TGCGCCAGCAGCCCAAGATGGGACAGGTACGAGCAGTACTTC,CASSPRWDRYEQYF
TRBD2,TRBV6-6,16,NA,TRBJ2-3,TGTGCCAGCAGTTTGAGGCTAGCGGGACCTACAGATACGCAGTATTTT,CASSLRLAGPTDTQYF
NA,TRBV15,15,NA,TRBJ1-5,TGTGCCACCAGCGGTGCAGGGAATAGCAATCAGCCCCAGCATTTT,CATSGAGNSNQPQHF
TRBD1,TRBV27,13,NA,TRBJ2-7,TGTGCCAGTAAGGGGGCTCCCACCTACGAGCAGTACTTC,CASKGAPTYEQYF
NA,TRBV6-1,13,NA,TRBJ1-1,TGTGCCAGCAGTGAAACAGGGTATACTGAAGCTTTCTTT,CASSETGYTEAFF
NA,TRBV6-1,14,NA,TRBJ2-5,TGTGCCAGCAGTGATCAGTTAGCGAGGGAGACCCAGTACTTC,CASSDQLARETQYF
NA,TRBV5-6,13,NA,TRBJ1-5,TGTGCCAGCAGCTTGTCCCCGGGTCAGCCCCAGCATTTT,CASSLSPGQPQHF
NA,TRBV29-1,12,NA,TRBJ2-1,TGCAGCGTTGAACGTTCCTACAATGAGCAGTTCTTC,CSVERSYNEQFF
NA,TRBV19,14,NA,TRBJ2-5,TGTGCCAGTAGTCGTAAGGCGGGACAAGAGACCCAGTACTTC,CASSRKAGQETQYF
NA,TRBV4-1,16,once,TRBJ1-4,TGCGCCAGCAGCCAACCGGCGGCAGATCTTAATGAAAAACTGTTTTTT,CASSQPAADLNEKLFF
NA,TRBV10-3,12,NA,TRBJ1-1,TGTGCCATCAGTGCGGGGGGAACTGAAGCTTTCTTT,CAISAGGTEAFF
TRBD2,TRBV5-4,16,NA,TRBJ2-1,TGTGCCAGCAGCTTGTCAGCGGGAAGGACCTACAATGAGCAGTTCTTC,CASSLSAGRTYNEQFF
NA,TRBV6-5,13,NA,TRBJ2-1,TGTGCCAGCAGTACTACAATCGGGTATGAGCAGTTCTTC,CASSTTIGYEQFF
NA,TRBV5-5,15,NA,TRBJ1-4,TGTGCCAGCAGCTTTAGTCCTACAACTAATGAAAAACTGTTTTTT,CASSFSPTTNEKLFF
NA,TRBV4-1,14,NA,TRBJ1-1,TGCGCCAGCAGCCAAGAAGGAGGAGTCTCTGAAGCTTTCTTT,CASSQEGGVSEAFF
NA,TRBV7-9,14,NA,TRBJ2-3,TGTGCCAGCAGCTCGGGAAGGTGGACAGATACGCAGTATTTT,CASSSGRWTDTQYF
NA,TRBV19,16,NA,TRBJ2-1,TGTGCCAGTAGTCCGACACGACAGTCTTTCTACAATGAGCAGTTCTTC,CASSPTRQSFYNEQFF
NA,TRBV28,17,NA,TRBJ1-2,TGTGCCAGCAGTGGGCCTCCGGTTGAGACAGAACACTATGGCTACACCTTC,CASSGPPVETEHYGYTF
NA,TRBV28,15,few,TRBJ1-5,TGTGCCAGCTCCGGTCTTAGGGGAAACAATCAGCCCCAGCATTTT,CASSGLRGNNQPQHF
TRBD2,TRBV28,18,NA,TRBJ2-5,TGTGCCAGCAGTTTCCCAACCCTTCATAGCGGGGGGCAAGAGACCCAGTACTTC,CASSFPTLHSGGQETQYF
NA,TRBV27,13,NA,TRBJ2-3,TGTGCCAGCAGTTTATATGGAGGGCATACGCAGTATTTT,CASSLYGGHTQYF
TRBD1,TRBV30,16,NA,TRBJ2-7,TGTGCCTGGACCCTACCCCCGGGGGACAGGACCTACGAGCAGTACTTC,CAWTLPPGDRTYEQYF
NA,TRBV6-1,13,NA,TRBJ2-1,TGTGCCAGCGCGAGGTTATCCTACAATGAGCAGTTCTTC,CASARLSYNEQFF
TRBD1,TRBV28,15,NA,TRBJ1-5,TGTGCCAGCAGTTTGGGGGACAGGCTTAATCAGCCCCAGCATTTT,CASSLGDRLNQPQHF
NA,TRBV7-6,14,NA,TRBJ1-6,TGTGCCAGCAGCTTAACGGGGGGCAACGAGGCCCTCCACTTT,CASSLTGGNEALHF
NA,TRBV7-9,14,NA,TRBJ2-3,TGTGCCAGCAGCTTAGGTCGGGTTGCAGATACGCAGTATTTT,CASSLGRVADTQYF